Below are 14 T cell receptor beta chains sequenced from a single sample in a study of blood T cell repertoires in COVID-19. Profiled with immunoSEQ multiplex PCR; TCRdb holds only in-frame clones, not every one. The sample lists fewer than 350,000 clones; 75% to 90% were seen once. The sequenced sample was PBMCs or T cells enriched from blood (not recorded which). Source of these receptors: a woman aged 40 to 50 who had recovered from COVID-19.

The chain has TRBV10-2 and TRBJ2-3, with D unresolved. CDR3 length equals 14 residues. In germline, CDR1 is WSHSY, CDR2 SAAADI. V lost 5 bases and J lost 2, with 11 bases in between. The CDR3 loop reads CASSSMENTDTQYF. CDR3 nucleotide sequence: TGCGCCAGCAGTTCTATGGAGAACACAGATACGCAGTATTTT.

This clone came up once. The chain uses TRBV19 and TRBJ1-2, with 10 bases fitting TRBD1. The trim removed 6 bases at V and 4 bases at J, leaving 8 bases unmatched. The CDR3 extends over 15 amino acids. CDR1 and CDR2 from the germline V gene are LNHDA and SQIVND (reference sequence). The CDR3 DNA is TGTGCCAGTAGGGGGACAGGGGACTATGGCTATGGCTACACCTTC. It codes for CASRGTGDYGYGYTF. The whole variable domain, remainder taken from reference TRBV19 and TRBJ1-2, is DGGITQSPKYLFRKEGQNVTLSCEQNLNHDAMYWYRQDPGQGLRLIYYSQIVNDFQKGDIAEGYSVSREKKESFPLTVTSAQKNPTAFYLCASRGTGDYGYGYTFGSGTRLTVV.

The table lists this clone with a count of one. The chain uses TRBV12-3 or TRBV12-4 and TRBJ2-7; 7 bases align to TRBD1. This CDR3 region has 13 residues. V dropped 5 bases and J dropped 2; count of bases not matched to a gene: 3. Here the CDR3 DNA reads TGTGCCAGCAGTCGGGACAGACCCTACGAGCAGTACTTC. Translating gives CASSRDRPYEQYF.

The V and J genes are TRBV5-1 and TRBJ2-7; 8 nucleotides line up with TRBD2. This CDR3 has 15 amino acids. The J segment lost 6 bases and the V segment lost 3 bases, leaving 11 bases of the junction unmatched. The germline CDR1 and CDR2 sequences are SGHRS and YFSETQ. The chain's CDR3 is CASSWMSGTSFEQYF. DNA for the CDR3: TGCGCCAGCAGCTGGATGTCCGGGACTAGTTTCGAGCAGTACTTC.

This chain links TRBV5-1 with TRBJ2-6; no firm D call. The CDR3 has 14 amino acids. V shed 0 bases and J shed 2 bases, with 3 bases lying between them. Looked up from germline, CDR1 is SGHRS and CDR2 is YFSETQ. For the CDR3, the DNA is TGCGCCAGCAGCTTGGCCGCTGGGGCCAACGTCCTGACTTTC. Amino acid sequence: CASSLAAGANVLTF.

The chain is built from TRBV5-8 and TRBJ2-3; TRBD1 matches at 7 bases. This CDR3 spans 17 amino acids. The ends lost 4 bases at V and 4 bases at J; junction bases unmatched: 15. CDR1 and CDR2 from the germline V gene are SGHTS and YDEGEE. Here the CDR3 reads CASSPLRIDRDPDTQYF. The CDR3 DNA is TGTGCCAGCAGCCCCCTAAGAATAGACAGGGACCCAGATACGCAGTATTTT.

The V call is TRBV20-1, the J call TRBJ1-6; no reliable D call. Deletions cut 3 bases from V and 10 bases from J, with 13 bases between. The CDR3 runs 13 residues. Germline values: CDR1 DFQATT, CDR2 SNEGSKA (reference sequence). CDR3 in DNA: TGCAGTGCTAGTTTTCTCCTGGGCTCACCCCTCCACTTT. Translated, it gives CSASFLLGSPLHF.

The chain recombines TRBV5-4 with TRBJ1-4, with D maybe TRBD1 (6 bases). Trimming took 4 bases from V and 6 from J, leaving 13 bases between them. The germline gives CDR1 SGHNT, CDR2 YYREEE (reference sequence). The CDR3 loop spans 14 amino acids. This CDR3 is CASSPGQTDEKLFF. The CDR3 nucleotides read TGTGCCAGCAGCCCAGGACAGACCGATGAAAAACTGTTTTTT. Full variable domain (outside the CDR3, taken from reference TRBV5-4 and TRBJ1-4): ETGVTQSPTHLIKTRGQQVTLRCSSQSGHNTVSWYQQALGQGPQFIFQYYREEENGRGNFPPRFSGLQFPNYSSELNVNALELDDSALYLCASSPGQTDEKLFFGSGTQLSVL.

The chain carries TRBV19 and TRBJ1-1, with D possibly TRBD1 on 5 matching bases. Germline CDR1 and CDR2: LNHDA and SQIVND (reference sequence). The CDR3 is made up of 15 amino acids. V lost 6 bases to trimming and J lost 7 bases, with 21 bases between them. In DNA form, the CDR3 reads TGTGCCAGTAGCCGGGAGACGGGGGGGATAGGTGAAGCTTTCTTT. Translating it yields CASSRETGGIGEAFF. The variable domain in full, with the rest retrieved from reference TRBV19 and TRBJ1-1, is DGGITQSPKYLFRKEGQNVTLSCEQNLNHDAMYWYRQDPGQGLRLIYYSQIVNDFQKGDIAEGYSVSREKKESFPLTVTSAQKNPTAFYLCASSRETGGIGEAFFGQGTRLTVV.

This chain joins TRBV11-2 and TRBJ1-2, with 8 bases identical to TRBD1. Trimming took 0 bases from V and 2 from J; bases not matched to a gene: 2. Germline assignment: CDR1 SGHAT and CDR2 FQNNGV. The CDR3 runs to 15 residues. The DNA for the CDR3 is TGTGCCAGCAGCTTAGACAGGGGGCGCAACTATGGCTACACCTTC. Translation: CASSLDRGRNYGYTF.

This chain uses TRBV5-4 with TRBJ2-1, with TRBD2 matching over 7 bases. The trim removed 0 bases at V and 4 bases at J, leaving 7 bases unmatched. There are 16 residues in the CDR3. The germline gives CDR1 SGHNT, CDR2 YYREEE (reference sequence). The CDR3 bases are TGTGCCAGCAGCTTGGCTAAAACTAGCGTATACAATGAGCAGTTCTTC. Translated: CASSLAKTSVYNEQFF.

The rearrangement joins TRBV24-1 to TRBJ2-1, with 8 bases matching TRBD1. Germline V gene data show CDR1 as KGHDR and CDR2 as SFDVKD. V shed 1 base, J shed 8 bases, and the junction held 6 bases outside the gene matches. The CDR3 extends over 15 amino acids. DNA of the CDR3: TGTGCCACCAGTGATTTTGGGACAGGCGCGGATGAGCAGTTCTTC. It translates to CATSDFGTGADEQFF.

There are a few counts of this clone. The rearrangement links TRBV5-4 to TRBJ2-3, with 9 positions matching TRBD1. J lost 5 bases, V lost 4 bases, and 8 bases had no gene match. The CDR3 is made up of 15 amino acids. From germline, CDR1 is SGHNT and CDR2 YYREEE (reference sequence). CDR3 sequence: CASSAKQGAGDTQYF. The CDR3 DNA reads TGTGCCAGCAGCGCGAAACAGGGGGCGGGAGATACGCAGTATTTT.

This chain links TRBV7-2 with TRBJ2-7; 9 bases match TRBD1. Germline CDR1 reads SGHTA; CDR2 reads FQGNSA. V shed 5 bases and J 9 bases; nucleotides not matched to a gene: 8. The CDR3 is 13 residues long. CDR3 region: CASSPGQGLGQYF. CDR3 DNA: TGTGCCAGCAGCCCCGGACAGGGGTTGGGGCAGTACTTC.